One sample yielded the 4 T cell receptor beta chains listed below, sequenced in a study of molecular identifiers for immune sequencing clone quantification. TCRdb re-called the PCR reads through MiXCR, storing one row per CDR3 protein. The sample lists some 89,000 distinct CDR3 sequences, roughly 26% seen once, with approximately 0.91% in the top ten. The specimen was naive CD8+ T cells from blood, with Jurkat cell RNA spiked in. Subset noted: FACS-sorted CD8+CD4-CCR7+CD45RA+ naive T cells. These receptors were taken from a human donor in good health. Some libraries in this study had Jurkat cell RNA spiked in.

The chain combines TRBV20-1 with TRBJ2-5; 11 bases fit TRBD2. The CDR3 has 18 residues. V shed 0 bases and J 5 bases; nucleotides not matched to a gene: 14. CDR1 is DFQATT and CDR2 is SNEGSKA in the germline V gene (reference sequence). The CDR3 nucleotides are TGCAGTGCTAGAGATCTGGGGACTAGCGGATATGAATCTGAGACCCAGTACTTC. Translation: CSARDLGTSGYESETQYF.

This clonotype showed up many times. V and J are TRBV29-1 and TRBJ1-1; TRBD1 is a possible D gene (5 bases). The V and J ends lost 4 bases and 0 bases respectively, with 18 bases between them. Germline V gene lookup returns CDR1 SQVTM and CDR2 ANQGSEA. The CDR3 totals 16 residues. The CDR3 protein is CSVAGREGFMNTEAFF. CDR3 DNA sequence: TGCAGCGTTGCAGGAAGAGAGGGGTTTATGAACACTGAAGCTTTCTTT.

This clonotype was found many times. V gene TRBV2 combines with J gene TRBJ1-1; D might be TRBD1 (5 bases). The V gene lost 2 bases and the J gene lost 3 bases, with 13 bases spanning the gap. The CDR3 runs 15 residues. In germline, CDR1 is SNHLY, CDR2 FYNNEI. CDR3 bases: TGTGCCAGCAGTGAATTTGGGGCTGGAGACACTGAAGCTTTCTTT. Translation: CASSEFGAGDTEAFF.

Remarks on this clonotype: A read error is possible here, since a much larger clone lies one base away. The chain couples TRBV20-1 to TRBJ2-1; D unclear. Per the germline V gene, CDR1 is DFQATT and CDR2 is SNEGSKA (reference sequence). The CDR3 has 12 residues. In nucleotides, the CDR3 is TGCAGTGCTATCGGCTCCTACAATGTGCAGTTCTTC. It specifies CSAIGSYNVQFF.